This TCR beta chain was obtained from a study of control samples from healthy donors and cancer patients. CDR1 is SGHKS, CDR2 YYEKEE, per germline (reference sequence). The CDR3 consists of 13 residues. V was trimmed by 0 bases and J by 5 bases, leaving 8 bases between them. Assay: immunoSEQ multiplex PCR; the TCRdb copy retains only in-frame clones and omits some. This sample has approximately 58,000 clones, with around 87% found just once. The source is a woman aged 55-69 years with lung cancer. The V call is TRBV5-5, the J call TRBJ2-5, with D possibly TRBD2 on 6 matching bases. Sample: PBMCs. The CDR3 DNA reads TGTGCCAGCAGCTTGGCGGGACTTGAGACCCAGTACTTC. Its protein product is CASSLAGLETQYF.